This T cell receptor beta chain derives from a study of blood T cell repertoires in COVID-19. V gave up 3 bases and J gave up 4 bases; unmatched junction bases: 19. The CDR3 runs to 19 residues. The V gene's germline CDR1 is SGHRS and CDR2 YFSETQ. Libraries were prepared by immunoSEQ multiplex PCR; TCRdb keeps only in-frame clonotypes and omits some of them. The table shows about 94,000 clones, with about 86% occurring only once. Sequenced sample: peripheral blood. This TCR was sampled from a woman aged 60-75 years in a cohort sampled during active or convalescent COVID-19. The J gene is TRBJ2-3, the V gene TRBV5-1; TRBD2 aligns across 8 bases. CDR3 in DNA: TGCGCCAGCAGCTCGGGACAATTAAGTCGAGCGGGAGTAGCAGATACGCAGTATTTT. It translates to CASSSGQLSRAGVADTQYF.